This T cell receptor beta chain was observed in a study of blood T cell repertoires in COVID-19. Study-wide context: The origin of the acute and convalescent COVID-19 samples was the United States, Italy and Spain. The cDNA or gDNA used as material had been derived from T cells, B-cell-depleted T cells, or PBMCs.

Authors' methods: Estimation of nucleated cell counts was performed using reference gene primer amplification. Some clones are missing from TCRdb's copy, which holds only in-frame ones; the method was immunoSEQ multiplex PCR. The V and J calls and the clone size are those of that table, but D and trimming were determined from the DNA. The data hold about 160,000 clones, with 85% observed a single time. The V gene's germline CDR1 is LGHDT and CDR2 YNNKEL (reference sequence). The CDR3 extends over 13 amino acids. The ends lost 6 bases at V and 6 bases at J; junction bases unmatched: 7. The sequenced material came from peripheral blood. The J gene is TRBJ2-5, the V gene TRBV3-1 (or the pseudogene TRBV3-2); 7 bases match TRBD2. This receptor was taken from a human donor with acute or convalescent COVID-19. The donor label of this sample is uncertain. CDR3: CASSNGLDKTQYF. The CDR3 DNA follows: TGTGCCAGCAGTAACGGACTAGATAAGACCCAGTACTTC.